This entry lists 24 T cell receptor beta chains sequenced from one sample in a study of identical twins. TCRdb re-analysed the 5' RACE reads in MiXCR, keeping a single row per CDR3 protein. The sample holds some 690,000 distinct CDR3 sequences, over 20% seen once. The sample was also reused in another study, on T cells expressing NK-cell markers.

The specimen was PBMCs. The receptors originated from a woman between 18 and 30 years old in good health.

This clonotype has just a few counts. The J gene is TRBJ1-2, the V gene TRBV12-3 or TRBV12-4, with 8 bases fitting TRBD1. The CDR3 covers 15 residues. J was trimmed by 2 bases and V by 2 bases; bases with no gene match: 4. CDR3 residues: CASSLTGGRNYGYTF. The DNA for the CDR3 is TGTGCCAGCAGTTTAACAGGGGGGCGAAACTATGGCTACACCTTC.

This clonotype turned up a few times. The rearrangement links TRBV18 to TRBJ1-1; D possibly corresponds to TRBD1 (6 bases). The germline V and J ends were trimmed by 1 base and 6 bases, with 6 bases remaining between them. Per germline, CDR1 KGHSH and CDR2 LQKENI. The CDR3 is 12 residues long. CDR3 residues: CASSPQGAEAFF. CDR3 DNA: TGTGCCAGCTCACCACAGGGGGCTGAAGCTTTCTTT.

The chain uses TRBV30 and TRBJ1-2; D remains ambiguous. The ends were cut back, 2 bases at V and 8 bases at J, with 15 bases in the middle. The CDR3 covers 13 residues. CDR1 and CDR2 (germline): GTSNPN, SVGIG (reference sequence). CDR3 residues: CAWSYSRNVGYTF. For the CDR3, the DNA is TGTGCCTGGAGTTACAGCCGTAATGTAGGCTACACCTTC.

J is TRBJ2-4 and V is TRBV20-1, with 7 bases matching TRBD1. J was trimmed by 0 bases and V by 5 bases; bases with no gene match: 10. Germline CDR1 DFQATT, CDR2 SNEGSKA (reference sequence). This CDR3 has 16 residues. This CDR3 is CSAPTRGGLAKNIQYF. Written as DNA, the CDR3 is TGCAGTGCTCCCACCCGAGGGGGCCTAGCCAAAAACATTCAGTACTTC.

This clonotype was picked up a small number of times. The V and J genes are TRBV7-2 and TRBJ1-2; weak D call: TRBD1 (5 bases). The CDR3 is 15 amino acids. Trimming removed 5 bases at V and 12 bases at J, with 25 bases between. Germline values: CDR1 SGHTA, CDR2 FQGNSA. CDR3 region: CASSARRGGLKLDTF. The CDR3 DNA reads TGTGCCAGCAGCGCCCGGCGGGGGGGACTAAAGCTCGACACCTTC. The variable domain in full, with the rest retrieved from reference TRBV7-2 and TRBJ1-2, is GAGVSQSPSNKVTEKGKDVELRCDPISGHTALYWYRQSLGQGLEFLIYFQGNSAPDKSGLPSDRFSAERTGGSVSTLTIQRTQQEDSAVYLCASSARRGGLKLDTFGSGTRLTVV.

This clonotype has a handful of counts. The gene calls are TRBV20-1 and TRBJ2-7, with 8 nucleotides matching TRBD2. V was clipped by 4 bases and J by 0 bases; unmatched bases: 5. The germline V gene has CDR1 DFQATT and CDR2 SNEGSKA (reference sequence). The CDR3 runs to 14 residues. The CDR3 DNA reads as TGCAGTGCTACCTCGGGGACTAGCTCCTACGAGCAGTACTTC. The encoded protein is CSATSGTSSYEQYF.

This clonotype was recorded a few times. This sequence joins TRBV10-3 and TRBJ2-7; 9 nucleotides agree with TRBD2. The CDR3 loop spans 14 amino acids. Germline values: CDR1 ENHRY, CDR2 SYGVKD. V was pared by 2 bases and J by 4 bases, with 3 bases of the junction left unmatched. The CDR3 reads CAISEGLARYEQYF. DNA for the CDR3: TGTGCCATCAGTGAGGGACTAGCGCGTTACGAGCAGTACTTC.

This chain joins TRBV3-1 and TRBJ2-7, with TRBD2 as a possible D gene (5 bases). This CDR3 comprises 15 residues. Looked up from germline, CDR1 is LGHDT and CDR2 is YNNKEL (reference sequence). Between the trimmed V and J ends, which lost 4 bases and 2 bases, there was a span of 15 bases. The CDR3 region has the DNA TGTGCCAGCAGCCCTTTGGTGGGGAGTACCTACGAGCAGTACTTC. This gives the protein CASSPLVGSTYEQYF.

The CDR3 nucleotides are TGTGCCAGCAGTTTATCTCTAATGTCCGCAGAGACCCAGTACTTC. Its translation: CASSLSLMSAETQYF. The chain has TRBV27 and TRBJ2-5; D gene unclear. The CDR3 spans 15 residues. Per germline, CDR1 MNHEY and CDR2 SMNVEV (reference sequence). The V end lost 0 bases, the J end lost 4 bases, and 12 bases lay between the germline ends.

The chain employs TRBV6-1 and TRBJ2-7, with TRBD2 matching 10 bases. Germline CDR1 reads MNHNS; CDR2 reads SASEGT. The CDR3 contains 15 residues. J was trimmed by 2 bases and V by 5 bases; bases with no gene match: 6. CDR3 amino acids: CASSQRTSGPYEQYF. For the CDR3, the DNA is TGTGCCAGCAGTCAGAGGACTAGCGGACCCTACGAGCAGTACTTC.

This clonotype was counted a few times. This chain links TRBV7-2 with TRBJ2-5; TRBD2 matches at 7 bases. Unmatched junction bases numbered 10, after V lost 5 bases and J lost 4 bases. Germline CDR1 is SGHTA and CDR2 is FQGNSA. This CDR3 has 15 residues. The CDR3, as DNA: TGTGCCAGCAGCGAGGGAGGACTAGAGGGAGAGACCCAGTACTTC. Translated, it gives CASSEGGLEGETQYF.

The CDR3 DNA sequence: TGTGCCAGCAGTTTCTCAGGGGAGCGGTCCTACGAGCAGTACTTC. This gives the protein CASSFSGERSYEQYF. V gene TRBV6-5 combines with J gene TRBJ2-7, with D perhaps TRBD1 (6 bases). CDR3 length: 15 residues. Germline lookup yields CDR1 MNHEY and CDR2 SVGAGI. V was shortened by 4 bases and J by 1 base, with 14 bases between the two germline ends.

The chain employs TRBV12-3 or TRBV12-4 and TRBJ2-7; no clear D gene. V was cut by 6 bases and J by 2 bases, with 14 bases left in between. The CDR3 contains 14 residues. CDR3 in amino acids: CASRGLDAAYEQYF. For the CDR3, the DNA is TGTGCCAGCAGGGGGTTGGACGCGGCCTACGAGCAGTACTTC.

This clonotype appeared many times. The genes are TRBV6-4 and TRBJ2-6; 9 bases are a match to TRBD1. The V gene end was trimmed by 5 bases and the J gene end by 1 base; junction bases not matched to a gene: 3. The CDR3 extends over 16 amino acids. Germline V gives CDR1 MRHNA, CDR2 SNTAGT. This CDR3 reads CASSTGTGSGANVLTF. DNA of the CDR3: TGTGCCAGCAGTACCGGGACAGGGTCTGGGGCCAACGTCCTGACTTTC.

This clonotype came up many times. J is TRBJ2-7 and V is TRBV9, with 7 bases aligning to TRBD2. Per the germline V gene, CDR1 is SGDLS and CDR2 is YYNGEE. The trim removed 0 bases at V and 5 bases at J, leaving 8 bases unmatched. The CDR3 totals 15 residues. The CDR3 sequence is CASSVGWREIDEQYF. The CDR3 coding sequence is TGTGCCAGCAGCGTAGGCTGGCGGGAGATAGACGAGCAGTACTTC.

The genes are TRBV11-2 and TRBJ2-7; D is undetermined. The CDR3 loop spans 14 amino acids. The V gene's germline CDR1 is SGHAT and CDR2 FQNNGV. Trimming took 3 bases from V and 5 from J, leaving 14 bases between them. CDR3 protein: CASSLWLDWDEQYF. The CDR3 region has the DNA TGTGCCAGCAGCTTGTGGTTAGATTGGGACGAGCAGTACTTC.

CDR3 sequence: CASSPTRDYFDEQFF. CDR3 nucleotide sequence: TGTGCCAGCAGCCCCACCCGGGACTATTTCGATGAGCAGTTCTTC. V gene TRBV7-2 combines with J gene TRBJ2-1; TRBD2 agrees at 7 bases. The CDR3 extends over 15 amino acids. Germline V gene data show CDR1 as SGHTA and CDR2 as FQGNSA. The V gene end was trimmed by 5 bases and the J gene end by 8 bases; junction bases not matched to a gene: 12.

The chain joins TRBV7-2 to TRBJ2-7; D not certain. V was clipped by 5 bases and J by 7 bases, with 12 bases between them. Germline CDR1 is SGHTA and CDR2 is FQGNSA. The CDR3 runs to 12 residues. CDR3 loop: CASSTWIGEQYF. The DNA of the CDR3 is TGTGCCAGCAGCACCTGGATCGGGGAGCAGTACTTC.

This clonotype was counted only a few times. The rearrangement links TRBV12-3 or TRBV12-4 to TRBJ2-3, with 9 bases aligning to TRBD2. The CDR3 is 16 amino acids. The ends lost 5 bases at V and 2 bases at J; junction bases unmatched: 8. Here the CDR3 reads CASSLLAGGITDTQYF. CDR3 nucleotide sequence: TGTGCCAGCAGTCTCTTGGCGGGGGGGATCACAGATACGCAGTATTTT.

This clonotype was counted between two and nine times. The chain employs TRBV7-2 and TRBJ2-3; D is perhaps TRBD2 (5 bases). The germline V and J ends were trimmed by 4 bases and 10 bases, with 12 bases remaining between them. This CDR3 is built from 12 residues. The V gene's germline CDR1 is SGHTA and CDR2 FQGNSA. The DNA for the CDR3 is TGTGCCAGCAGCTCCGGACTGCCCCCGCAGTATTTT. It is translated as CASSSGLPPQYF. The variable domain in full, completed from reference TRBV7-2 and TRBJ2-3, reads GAGVSQSPSNKVTEKGKDVELRCDPISGHTALYWYRQSLGQGLEFLIYFQGNSAPDKSGLPSDRFSAERTGGSVSTLTIQRTQQEDSAVYLCASSSGLPPQYFGPGTRLTVL.

Comments on this clonotype: At one of its ends the junction is not consistent with the germline gene, which may arise from a read error. The chain combines TRBV20-1 with TRBJ2-3, with 8 positions matching TRBD2. CDR3 length: 16 amino acids. Germline V gives CDR1 DFQATT, CDR2 SNEGSKA (reference sequence). CDR3 in DNA: TGCAGTGCTAGAGCCTCACTAGCGGTCGACACAGAAACGCAGTATTTT. The encoded protein is CSARASLAVDTETQYF.

A few counts support this clonotype. The chain is built from TRBV29-1 and TRBJ2-1; TRBD2 matches 12 bases. This CDR3 region has 15 residues. The V segment lost 7 bases and the J segment 12 bases; nucleotides outside the gene matches: 16. Germline loops: CDR1 SQVTM, CDR2 ANQGSEA. The CDR3 loop is CSAGGTSGLGGGQFF. The CDR3 nucleotides are TGCAGCGCGGGGGGGACTAGCGGGCTCGGGGGCGGGCAGTTCTTC.

This clonotype was recorded many times. The chain couples TRBV6-2 or TRBV6-3 to TRBJ2-1, with 11 bases matching TRBD2. With 4 bases clipped from V and 15 bases from J, the junction kept 5 bases outside the gene matches. Germline V CDR1 and CDR2: MNHEY, SVGEGT. The CDR3 has 12 residues. The DNA of the CDR3 is TGTGCCAGCAGTTTTCTAGCGGGAGGTCCGTTCTTC. Translated, it gives CASSFLAGGPFF.

The table lists this clonotype with a few counts. The chain carries TRBV18 and TRBJ2-7, with 8 bases identical to TRBD2. V gave up 1 base and J gave up 0 bases; unmatched junction bases: 2. CDR1 is KGHSH, CDR2 LQKENI, per germline. This CDR3 comprises 15 residues. DNA of the CDR3: TGTGCCAGCTCACCACAGGGACTAGTCTCCTACGAGCAGTACTTC. Amino acids: CASSPQGLVSYEQYF.